The clone carrying this T cell receptor (beta chain) was recorded at least ten times. What it binds is unknown. This CDR3 has 15 amino acids. Germline assignment: CDR1 SGHVS and CDR2 FQNEAQ. V lost 8 bases to trimming and J lost 0 bases, with 11 bases between them. This entry is derived from a study of Graves' ophthalmopathy and Graves' hyperthyroidism. Excluded were patients with other autoimmune diseases, uncontrolled infections, pregnancy or lactation. Isolation of PBMCs was performed using over 9.5 ml of fresh peripheral blood. Findings and caveats of the study: Researchers report that a 13-signature model separated ophthalmopathy from stable hyperthyroidism, posting around 86% sensitivity and roughly 83% specificity.

RNA transcripts served as template for amplifying TCR beta CDR3 sequences. First-round RT-PCR used HTBI primers; second-round multiplex PCR followed. One entry per CDR3 protein results from TCRdb running MiXCR on the multiplex PCR reads. The data contain more than 550,000 distinct CDR3 sequences, about 38% of them seen just once; the ten biggest clones take up over 2.5%. The gene calls are TRBV7-8 and TRBJ2-6; D uncertain. The TCR sequence derives from an adult man with Graves' ophthalmopathy. The sequenced sample consisted of peripheral blood. The CDR3 sequence: CASQPINSGANVLTF. CDR3 DNA: TGTGCCAGCCAGCCTATTAACTCTGGGGCCAACGTCCTGACTTTC.